Reported below is one TCR beta chain. The target antigen is unknown. Unique molecular identifiers were in the cDNA, with template-switch universal primer binding. TCRdb itself ran the 5' RACE reads through MiXCR, one entry per CDR3 protein. This table has 400,000 to 500,000 distinct CDR3 sequences, around 20% appearing once. V lost 7 bases and J 4 bases, leaving 10 bases between the germline ends. CDR1 and CDR2 (germline): LNHNV, YYDKDF (reference sequence). The CDR3 is 12 residues long. This entry belongs to a study of identical twins. Study findings and constraints: Sequences that were beta out-of-frame showed weaker excess twin sharing. Models predicted too little out-of-frame TCR alpha sharing in monozygotic twins.

Sample: naive T cells sorted from blood. The receptor comes from a man in his fifties in good health. The rearrangement links TRBV15 to TRBJ1-2; D is perhaps TRBD1 (5 bases). The CDR3 coding sequence is TGTGCCACCATAGACAGCGTCTATGGCTACACCTTC. Translating it yields CATIDSVYGYTF.